This TCR beta chain appears in the sequencing data of a study of blood T cell repertoires in COVID-19. Study in general: Whether acute or convalescent, the COVID-19 samples came from the United States, Italy and Spain.

CDR1 and CDR2 (germline): LNHNV, YYDKDF (reference sequence). CDR3 size: 16 residues. Trimming stripped 0 bases from V and 0 bases from J, with 8 bases between. Recruited during active infection, patients (from Seattle) were subsequently followed longitudinally. In the original processing: Amplified reference gene primers provided the basis for estimating nucleated cell counts. Here immunoSEQ multiplex PCR was the method, and the copy in TCRdb shows in-frame clones only, minus some. That table gives V, J and clone size, and the DNA gave D and trimming. The sample gives more than 85,000 clones, 92% of which show up once; 1.9% is in the top ten.

This receptor was taken from a woman aged 50 to 60 with COVID-19, enrolled during active disease. The material sequenced was peripheral blood. This chain uses TRBV15 with TRBJ2-2; D remains ambiguous. The CDR3, as DNA: TGTGCCACCAGCAGAGACCGACATCCGAACACCGGGGAGCTGTTTTTT. Its protein is CATSRDRHPNTGELFF.